This T cell receptor beta chain comes out of a study of OX40 agonist ivuxolimab in advanced cancers. Across the whole study: Participants could have had prior anti-PD-1, anti-PD-L1 or anti-CTLA-4 therapy, and roughly 40% had some.

TCRdb's table, derived via immunoSEQ multiplex PCR, lists solely in-frame clones and lacks some. The profile shows fewer than 65,000 clones, about 94% of them singletons. The CDR3 is made up of 14 amino acids. V lost 7 bases and J lost 0, with 10 bases in between. The germline V gene encodes CDR1 MNHNY and CDR2 SVGAGI (reference sequence). The sequences come from CD4+ or CD8+ T cells sorted from blood, collected in a trial of the OX40 agonist ivuxolimab. The V and J genes are TRBV6-6 and TRBJ1-5; tentative D call: TRBD1 (5 bases). The sequence came from an adult with an advanced solid tumor such as melanoma, head and neck, liver or kidney cancer. The CDR3 DNA follows: TGTGCCAGCACCATGGGACGTAGCAATCAGCCCCAGCATTTT. This gives the protein CASTMGRSNQPQHF.